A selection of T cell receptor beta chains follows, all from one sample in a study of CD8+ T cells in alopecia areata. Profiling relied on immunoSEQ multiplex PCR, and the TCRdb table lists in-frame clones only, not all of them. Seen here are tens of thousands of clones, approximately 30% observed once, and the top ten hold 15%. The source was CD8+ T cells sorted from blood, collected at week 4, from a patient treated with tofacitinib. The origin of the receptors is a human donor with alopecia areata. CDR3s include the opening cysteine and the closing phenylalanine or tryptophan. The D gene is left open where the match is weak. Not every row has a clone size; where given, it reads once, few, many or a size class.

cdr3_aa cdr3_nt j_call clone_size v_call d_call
CASSLWTVNYGYTF TGTGCCAGCAGCCTGTGGACGGTTAACTATGGCTACACCTTC TRBJ1-2 . TRBV7-9 .
CASSAYNRERETQYF TGTGCCAGCAGCGCGTATAACAGGGAGAGGGAGACCCAGTACTTC TRBJ2-5 . TRBV9 .
CASSYSRGQGYEQYF TGTGCCAGCAGTTACTCCCGGGGACAGGGCTACGAGCAGTACTTC TRBJ2-7 . TRBV6-5 TRBD1
CATSRWDSTNYGYTF TGTGCCACCAGCAGATGGGACAGCACTAACTATGGCTACACCTTC TRBJ1-2 . TRBV15 TRBD1
CSVSGQTFYGYTF TGCAGCGTCAGTGGACAAACATTCTATGGCTACACCTTC TRBJ1-2 . TRBV29-1 .
CALGLNTEAFF TGTGCCTTGGGGCTGAACACTGAAGCTTTCTTT TRBJ1-1 . TRBV30 .
CASSTAGWYEQYF TGTGCCAGTAGTACCGCAGGGTGGTACGAGCAGTACTTC TRBJ2-7 . TRBV19 .
CSVEAGNTIYF TGCAGCGTTGAAGCTGGAAACACCATATATTTT TRBJ1-3 . TRBV29-1 .
CASRRGRETQYF TGTGCCAGCCGCAGGGGGCGTGAGACCCAGTACTTC TRBJ2-5 . TRBV21-1 .
CSVTPGTGLSYEQYF TGCAGCGTTACCCCGGGGACAGGGCTCTCCTACGAGCAGTACTTC TRBJ2-7 few TRBV29-1 TRBD1
CASSPIGLAGVGTDTQYF TGTGCCAGCAGCCCAATAGGACTAGCGGGAGTCGGCACAGATACGCAGTATTTT TRBJ2-3 . TRBV28 TRBD2
CASSIMSAGRIEQYF TGTGCCAGTAGTATAATGTCGGCAGGGCGAATAGAGCAGTACTTC TRBJ2-7 . TRBV19 .
CATLTRDGRPGTEAFF TGTGCCACCCTCACGAGGGACGGGCGACCGGGGACTGAAGCTTTCTTT TRBJ1-1 few TRBV27 .
CASSLSGYEQYF TGTGCCAGCAGTTTATCCGGGTACGAGCAGTACTTC TRBJ2-7 . TRBV27 .
CASSPGGAASQHF TGTGCCAGCAGCCCAGGGGGTGCAGCCTCCCAGCATTTT TRBJ1-5 . TRBV4-2 TRBD1
CSVEIGQNYYGYTF TGCAGCGTTGAAATCGGACAGAATTACTATGGCTACACCTTC TRBJ1-2 few TRBV29-1 .
CASSLGDRVETQYF TGTGCCAGCAGCTTAGGGGACAGGGTAGAGACCCAGTACTTC TRBJ2-5 . TRBV7-9 TRBD1
CASSPGGGYSDTQYF TGTGCCAGCTCACCAGGTGGTGGGTACTCAGATACGCAGTATTTT TRBJ2-3 . TRBV18 .
CSVQMDPSYEQYF TGCAGCGTTCAAATGGACCCATCCTACGAGCAGTACTTC TRBJ2-7 . TRBV29-1 .
CSVEGLAGAPNEQFF TGCAGCGTTGAAGGCCTAGCGGGAGCTCCTAATGAGCAGTTCTTC TRBJ2-1 few TRBV29-1 TRBD2
CASSLGTETQYF TGTGCCAGCAGCTTAGGAACAGAGACCCAGTACTTC TRBJ2-5 . TRBV7-9 .
CAWSTGQGANEQYF TGTGCCTGGAGCACGGGACAGGGGGCGAACGAGCAGTACTTC TRBJ2-7 . TRBV30 TRBD1
CASSLVAHTDTQYF TGCGCCAGCAGCTTGGTGGCCCACACAGATACGCAGTATTTT TRBJ2-3 . TRBV5-1 .